Each of the 8 T cell receptor beta chains below was sequenced from the same sample in a study of blood T cell repertoires in COVID-19 (dated by TCRdb to about 2020). The method behind the library was the immunoSEQ multiplex PCR assay. TCRdb limited this immuneACCESS table to in-frame rearrangements with V and J called. A share of clones is missing; checked studies link under half to unresolved V genes, and the rest is unexplained. This sample comprises about 100,000 clones, about 90% of them detected only once. The biggest ten clones account for 4.2% of the sample. Sequences were obtained from peripheral blood. These receptors were collected from a man between 18 and 35 years old with acute or convalescent COVID-19.

V is TRBV5-4 and J is TRBJ1-4, with 7 nucleotides matching TRBD1. This CDR3 has 16 residues. From germline, CDR1 is SGHNT and CDR2 YYREEE (reference sequence). V was clipped by 0 bases and J by 7 bases; unmatched bases: 9. The CDR3, as DNA: TGTGCCAGCAGCTTGGGACAGGGTCAGAGCAGTGAAAAACTGTTTTTT. Translated, it gives CASSLGQGQSSEKLFF.

V is TRBV11-2 and J is TRBJ1-5; 10 bases agree with TRBD1. Germline V gene data show CDR1 as SGHAT and CDR2 as FQNNGV. V shed 4 bases, J shed 1 base, and the junction held 1 base outside the gene matches. This CDR3 is 15 amino acids long. In DNA, the CDR3 is TGTGCCAGCAGCTCGGGACAGGGGAGCAATCAGCCCCAGCATTTT. It translates to CASSSGQGSNQPQHF.

The J gene is TRBJ2-7, the V gene TRBV28; D is possibly TRBD2 (6 bases). The CDR3 is 16 amino acids. Germline loops: CDR1 MDHEN, CDR2 SYDVKM. V lost 4 bases to trimming and J lost 2 bases, with 18 bases between them. The CDR3 reads CASSSRWEDVAYEQYF. The CDR3, as DNA: TGTGCCAGCAGTTCCCGCTGGGAGGACGTCGCCTACGAGCAGTACTTC.

This clone was found once. The CDR3 coding sequence is TGTGCCAGCAGTGTACAGGGGAACACTGAAGCTTTCTTT. Protein product: CASSVQGNTEAFF. The rearrangement uses TRBV2 and TRBJ1-1, with a possible D match to TRBD1 (6 bases). This CDR3 has 13 residues. CDR1 is SNHLY, CDR2 FYNNEI, per germline. Trimming stripped 4 bases from V and 1 base from J, with 7 bases between.

The table lists this clone with a count of one. The CDR3: CASSPGLTLYGYTF. DNA of the CDR3: TGTGCCAGCAGCCCGGGACTGACCCTCTATGGCTACACCTTC. The chain employs TRBV5-8 and TRBJ1-2; tentative D call: TRBD1 (5 bases). Trimming took off 4 bases at V and 4 bases at J, with 14 bases between the two ends. The CDR3 spans 14 residues. The V gene's germline CDR1 is SGHTS and CDR2 YDEGEE.

The rearrangement links TRBV19 to TRBJ2-6; tentative D call: TRBD1 (6 bases). The CDR3 consists of 15 residues. Trimming cost V 5 bases and J 0 bases, with 8 bases left between them. Germline V gives CDR1 LNHDA, CDR2 SQIVND (reference sequence). The CDR3 coding sequence is TGTGCCAGTAGTGCACAGGGCTCTGGGGCCAACGTCCTGACTTTC. Residues: CASSAQGSGANVLTF.

The V call is TRBV2, the J call TRBJ2-5, with 9 bases aligning to TRBD2. This CDR3 is 16 amino acids long. The germline gives CDR1 SNHLY, CDR2 FYNNEI. The ends lost 5 bases at V and 2 bases at J; junction bases unmatched: 9. This chain's CDR3 is CASSPFRLAEQETQYF. CDR3 bases: TGTGCCAGCAGTCCGTTCCGACTAGCGGAACAAGAGACCCAGTACTTC.

The rearrangement uses TRBV18 and TRBJ1-3; D is undetermined. This CDR3 spans 13 amino acids. With 2 bases removed from V and 3 bases from J, the gap between germline ends came to 5 bases. Germline lookup yields CDR1 KGHSH and CDR2 LQKENI. CDR3 bases: TGTGCCAGCTCACCAGGGCATGGAAACACCATATATTTT. The encoded protein is CASSPGHGNTIYF.